The T cell receptor beta chain described here comes from a study of blood T cell repertoires in COVID-19. Looking at the study overall: COVID-19 samples collected from the United States, Italy and Spain covered acute and convalescent phases. PBMCs, B-cell-depleted T cells, or T cells were the source of the cDNA or gDNA that made up the material.

As handled by the study authors: For nucleated cells, counts were estimated from reference gene primer amplification. Sequencing used immunoSEQ multiplex PCR; TCRdb keeps in-frame clones, though not all of them. V and J calls and clone size are copied from that table; D and trimming were computed from the DNA. The table shows more than 350,000 clones, with 80% to 90% occurring only once. V lost 2 bases and J 0 bases, leaving 12 bases between the germline ends. The germline CDR1 and CDR2 sequences are LGHDT and YNNKEL (reference sequence). This CDR3 contains 16 residues. Two consecutive negative NP/OP PCR tests, clearance, or resolved symptoms defined Cohort 3 recovery.

This rearrangement joins TRBV3-1 (or the pseudogene TRBV3-2) to TRBJ2-3; D is unresolved. This receptor was taken from a young man who had recovered from COVID-19. Sequencing used PBMCs or T cells enriched from blood (not recorded which). For the CDR3, the DNA is TGTGCCAGCAGCCAATATTCTGGCGGTAGCACAGATACGCAGTATTTT. Its translation: CASSQYSGGSTDTQYF.